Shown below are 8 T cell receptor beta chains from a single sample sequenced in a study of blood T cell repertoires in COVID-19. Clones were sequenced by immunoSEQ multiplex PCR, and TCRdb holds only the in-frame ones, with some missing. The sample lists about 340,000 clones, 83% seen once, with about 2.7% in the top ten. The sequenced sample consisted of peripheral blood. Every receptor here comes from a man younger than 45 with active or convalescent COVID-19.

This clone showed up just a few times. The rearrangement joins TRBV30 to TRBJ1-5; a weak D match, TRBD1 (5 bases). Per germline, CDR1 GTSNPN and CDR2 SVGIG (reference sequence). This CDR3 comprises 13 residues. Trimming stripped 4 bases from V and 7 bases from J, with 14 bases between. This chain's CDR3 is CAWTSAGGQPQHF. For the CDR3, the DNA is TGTGCCTGGACCAGCGCGGGGGGACAGCCCCAGCATTTT.

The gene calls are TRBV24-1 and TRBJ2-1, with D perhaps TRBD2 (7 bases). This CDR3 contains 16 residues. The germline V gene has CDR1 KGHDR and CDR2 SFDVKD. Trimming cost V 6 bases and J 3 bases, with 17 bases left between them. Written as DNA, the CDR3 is TGTGCCACCAGTACTCAGGGCGGGGGCCGCTACAATGAGCAGTTCTTC. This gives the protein CATSTQGGGRYNEQFF.

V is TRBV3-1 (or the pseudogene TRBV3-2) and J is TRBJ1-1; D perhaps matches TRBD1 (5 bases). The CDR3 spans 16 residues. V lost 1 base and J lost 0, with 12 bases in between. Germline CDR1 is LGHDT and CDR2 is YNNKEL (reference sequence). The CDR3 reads CASSQAGDSMNTEAFF. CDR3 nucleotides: TGTGCCAGCAGCCAAGCAGGAGACAGCATGAACACTGAAGCTTTCTTT.

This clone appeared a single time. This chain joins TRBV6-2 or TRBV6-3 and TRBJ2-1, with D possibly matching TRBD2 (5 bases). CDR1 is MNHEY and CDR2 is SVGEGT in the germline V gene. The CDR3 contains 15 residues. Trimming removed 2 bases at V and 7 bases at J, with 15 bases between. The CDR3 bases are TGTGCCAGCAGTTACACACGGACGGGAACTAATGAGCAGTTCTTC. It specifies CASSYTRTGTNEQFF.

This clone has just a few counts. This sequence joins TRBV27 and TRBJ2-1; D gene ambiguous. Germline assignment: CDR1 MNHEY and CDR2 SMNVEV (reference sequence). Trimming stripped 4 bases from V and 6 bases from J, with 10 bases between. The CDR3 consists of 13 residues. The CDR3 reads CASSSSPVNEQFF. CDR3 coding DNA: TGTGCCAGCAGTTCCTCCCCCGTCAATGAGCAGTTCTTC.

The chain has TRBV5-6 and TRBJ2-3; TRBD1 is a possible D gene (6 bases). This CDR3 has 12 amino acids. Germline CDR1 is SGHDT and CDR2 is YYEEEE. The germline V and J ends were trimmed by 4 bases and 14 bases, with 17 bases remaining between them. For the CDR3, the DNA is TGTGCCAGCAGCCTGATAGGGGGTAGGCTGTATTTT. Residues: CASSLIGGRLYF. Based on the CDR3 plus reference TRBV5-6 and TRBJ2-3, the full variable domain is DAGVTQSPTHLIKTRGQQVTLRCSPKSGHDTVSWYQQALGQGPQFIFQYYEEEERQRGNFPDRFSGHQFPNYSSELNVNALLLGDSALYLCASSLIGGRLYFGPGTRLTVL.

The CDR3 DNA follows: TGTGCCAGCAGTGAAGTAGGGACAGGGTTCGCTAGCGGGGGGCGGTTTCAAGAGACCCAGTACTTC. This translates into CASSEVGTGFASGGRFQETQYF. The chain combines TRBV6-1 with TRBJ2-5; 11 bases are shared with TRBD2. This CDR3 region has 22 residues. Trimming at V came to 1 base and at J to 2 bases, leaving 21 bases not matched to a gene. Germline V CDR1 and CDR2: MNHNS, SASEGT.

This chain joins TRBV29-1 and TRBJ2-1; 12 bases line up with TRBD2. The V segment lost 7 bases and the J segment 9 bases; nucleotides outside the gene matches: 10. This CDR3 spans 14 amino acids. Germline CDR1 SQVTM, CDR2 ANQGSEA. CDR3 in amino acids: CSAEALAGGFEQFF. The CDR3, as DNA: TGCAGCGCCGAGGCCCTAGCGGGGGGGTTTGAGCAGTTCTTC.